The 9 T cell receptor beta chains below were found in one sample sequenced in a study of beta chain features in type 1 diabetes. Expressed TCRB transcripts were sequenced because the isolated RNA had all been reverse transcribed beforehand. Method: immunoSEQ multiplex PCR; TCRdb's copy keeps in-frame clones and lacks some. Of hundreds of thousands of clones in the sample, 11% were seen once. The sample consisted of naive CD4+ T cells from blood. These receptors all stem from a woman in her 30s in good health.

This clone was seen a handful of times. CDR3 sequence: CASSSRDNEQFF. The DNA of the CDR3 is TGTGCCAGCAGCTCCCGGGATAATGAGCAGTTCTTC. The chain has TRBV28 and TRBJ2-1, with TRBD2 as a possible D gene (5 bases). The V gene's germline CDR1 is MDHEN and CDR2 SYDVKM. CDR3 length equals 12 residues. The V gene lost 6 bases and the J gene lost 7 bases, with 10 bases spanning the gap.

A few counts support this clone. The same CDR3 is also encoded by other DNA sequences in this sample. This chain's CDR3 is CASSYLRGQPQHF. CDR3 DNA sequence: TGTGCCAGCAGTTACCTACGGGGACAGCCCCAGCATTTT. The V call is TRBV6-5, the J call TRBJ1-5; D is undetermined. Trimming took 2 bases from V and 7 from J, leaving 9 bases between them. The CDR3 extends over 13 amino acids. The germline V gene has CDR1 MNHEY and CDR2 SVGAGI.

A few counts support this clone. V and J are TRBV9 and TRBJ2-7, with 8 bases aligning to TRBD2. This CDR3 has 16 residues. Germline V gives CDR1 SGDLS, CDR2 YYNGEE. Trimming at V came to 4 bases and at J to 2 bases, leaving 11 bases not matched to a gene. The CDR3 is CASSPTGSSGTYEQYF. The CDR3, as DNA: TGTGCCAGCAGCCCCACCGGCAGTAGCGGGACCTACGAGCAGTACTTC. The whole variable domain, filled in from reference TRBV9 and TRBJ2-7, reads DSGVTQTPKHLITATGQRVTLRCSPRSGDLSVYWYQQSLDQGLQFLIQYYNGEERAKGNILERFSAQQFPDLHSELNLSSLELGDSALYFCASSPTGSSGTYEQYFGPGTRLTVT.

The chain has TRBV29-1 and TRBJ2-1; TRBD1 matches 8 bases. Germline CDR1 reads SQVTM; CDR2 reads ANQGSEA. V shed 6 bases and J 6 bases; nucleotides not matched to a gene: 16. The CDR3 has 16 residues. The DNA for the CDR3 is TGCAGCGTATACTCCGTGGACAGGGTGTCCGTCAATGAGCAGTTCTTC. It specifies CSVYSVDRVSVNEQFF.

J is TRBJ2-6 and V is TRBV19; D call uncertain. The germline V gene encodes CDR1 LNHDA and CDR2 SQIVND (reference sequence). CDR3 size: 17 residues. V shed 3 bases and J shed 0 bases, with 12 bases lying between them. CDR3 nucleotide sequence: TGTGCCAGTAGTATTTTCGGAGTTAGCTCTGGGGCCAACGTCCTGACTTTC. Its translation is CASSIFGVSSGANVLTF.

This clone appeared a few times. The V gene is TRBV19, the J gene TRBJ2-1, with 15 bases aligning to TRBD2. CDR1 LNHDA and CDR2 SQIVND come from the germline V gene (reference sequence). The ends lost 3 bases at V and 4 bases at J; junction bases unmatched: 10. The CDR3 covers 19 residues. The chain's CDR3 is CASSISGTSGRRLYNEQFF. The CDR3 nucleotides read TGTGCCAGTAGTATTTCCGGGACTAGCGGGAGGCGCCTTTACAATGAGCAGTTCTTC.

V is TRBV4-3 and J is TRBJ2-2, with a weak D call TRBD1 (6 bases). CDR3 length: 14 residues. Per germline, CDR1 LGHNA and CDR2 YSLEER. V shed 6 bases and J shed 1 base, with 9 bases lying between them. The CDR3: CASSPDRNTGELFF. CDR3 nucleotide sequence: TGCGCCAGCAGTCCGGACAGGAACACCGGGGAGCTGTTTTTT.

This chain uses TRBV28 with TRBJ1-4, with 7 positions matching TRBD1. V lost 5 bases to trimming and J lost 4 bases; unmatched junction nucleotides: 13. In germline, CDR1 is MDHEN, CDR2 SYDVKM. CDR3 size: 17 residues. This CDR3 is CASSPRPHRGINEKLFF. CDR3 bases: TGTGCCAGCAGTCCCCGGCCCCACAGGGGAATTAATGAAAAACTGTTTTTT.

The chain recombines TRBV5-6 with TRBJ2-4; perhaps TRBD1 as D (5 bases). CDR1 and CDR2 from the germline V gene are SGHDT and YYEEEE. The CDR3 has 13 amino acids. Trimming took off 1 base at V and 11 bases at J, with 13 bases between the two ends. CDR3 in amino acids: CASSLLKGQLQYF. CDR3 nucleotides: TGTGCCAGCAGCTTGTTGAAAGGACAACTTCAGTACTTC.